The source of this T cell receptor beta chain is a study of control samples from healthy donors and cancer patients. The data were produced by immunoSEQ multiplex PCR, yet TCRdb's version contains in-frame clones alone and is incomplete. The record lists fewer than 200,000 clones, of which the ten most abundant hold 2.2%. Germline lookup yields CDR1 MGHDK and CDR2 SYGVNS. The CDR3 extends over 18 amino acids. Losses at the gene ends were 8 bases for V and 8 bases for J; bases not matched to a gene: 18. The genes are TRBV25-1 and TRBJ1-4; 12 positions match TRBD1. The sequenced sample was blood. The TCR was taken from a woman aged 25 to 39 in good health. Here the CDR3 reads CASSARDRGRWVREKLFF. As DNA, the CDR3 is TGTGCCAGCTCCGCCCGGGACAGGGGGCGTTGGGTTAGGGAAAAACTGTTTTTT.